The T cell receptor beta chain under discussion was sequenced for a study of control samples from healthy donors and cancer patients. The method was immunoSEQ multiplex PCR; TCRdb's version includes in-frame clones alone and lacks a portion of them. The sample lists about 110,000 clones, about four fifths seen once, with about 13% in the top ten. This CDR3 has 13 residues. Trimming took 4 bases from V and 4 from J, leaving 12 bases between them. Germline CDR1 SGHDT, CDR2 YYEEEE. The chain couples TRBV5-6 to TRBJ2-7; no clear D gene. This receptor was identified in a woman in her 50s in good health. The sequencing input was blood. CDR3 sequence (DNA): TGTGCCAGCAGCCCCCCCGTCGGGTACGAGCAGTACTTC. This codes for CASSPPVGYEQYF. Filled out from reference TRBV5-6 and TRBJ2-7, the complete variable domain reads DAGVTQSPTHLIKTRGQQVTLRCSPKSGHDTVSWYQQALGQGPQFIFQYYEEEERQRGNFPDRFSGHQFPNYSSELNVNALLLGDSALYLCASSPPVGYEQYFGPGTRLTVT.